Listed below are T cell receptor beta chains from one sample, sequenced in a study of regulatory T cells in long-lasting Graves disease. TCRdb reanalysed the multiplex PCR reads using MiXCR and keeps one entry per CDR3 protein. The data show about 430,000 distinct CDR3 sequences, around a fifth seen once. The source material was peripheral blood mononuclear cells (PBMCs), sampled when the disease was refractory, from a patient treated with antithyroid drugs. The receptors were sampled from a female donor with Graves disease. Both conserved end residues are part of each CDR3. A D gene is named only where the DNA matches it firmly. Part of the rows lack a size; the others show once, few, many or a class for expanded clones.

size	D	J	V	DNA	CDR3
many	-	TRBJ1-2	TRBV3-1	TGTGCCAGCAGCCAACAAGACAGGAACTATGGCTACACCTTC	CASSQQDRNYGYTF
many	-	TRBJ1-5	TRBV28	TGTGCCAGCACTCCTCGACCCAGAAGGGTGGGCAATCAGCCCCAGCATTTT	CASTPRPRRVGNQPQHF
many	-	TRBJ1-5	TRBV27	TGTGCCAGCAGTTCGCCGGCTTTACGCCAGCCCCAGCATTTT	CASSSPALRQPQHF
many	-	TRBJ2-5	TRBV2	TGTGCCAGCAGTGAAGCAATGGCAGGGGTATTTGAGACCCAGTACTTC	CASSEAMAGVFETQYF
-	TRBD1	TRBJ1-3	TRBV12-3/TRBV12-4	TGTGCCAGCAGTTCCCCGGGACAACAGGGGGGAAACACCATATATTTT	CASSSPGQQGGNTIYF
few	-	TRBJ2-3	TRBV27	TGTGCCAGCAGCTCGTTTGACACTAGCACAGATACGCAGTATTTT	CASSSFDTSTDTQYF
few	-	TRBJ1-3	TRBV3-1	TGTGCCAGCAGCCAAGTGGTGGGACGTAAGACTGGAAACACCATATATTTT	CASSQVVGRKTGNTIYF
-	-	TRBJ1-6	TRBV9	TGTGCCAGCAGCGCGCCCTCAGGAAGCTCCTATAATTCACCCCTCCACTTT	CASSAPSGSSYNSPLHF
few	-	TRBJ2-2	TRBV5-1	TGCGCCAGCAGCTTGGCGGGGGAGAAATCCGGGGAGCTGTTTTTT	CASSLAGEKSGELFF
few	-	TRBJ2-7	TRBV6-1	TGTGCCAGCAGCCCAGCCGCAGGTGCCTCCTACGAGCAGTACTTC	CASSPAAGASYEQYF
few	-	TRBJ2-7	TRBV15	TGTGCCACCAGCAGCCTTCAGACAGGAACCCACGAGCAGTACTTC	CATSSLQTGTHEQYF
few	-	TRBJ1-1	TRBV30	TGTGCCTGGAGTGTGTATAGGCACACTGAAGCTTTCTTT	CAWSVYRHTEAFF
many	-	TRBJ2-7	TRBV28	TGTGCCAGCAGTTCCCAGGGGGCGGGAGGCTACGAGCAGTACTTC	CASSSQGAGGYEQYF
many	TRBD1	TRBJ1-4	TRBV28	TGTGCCAGCAGCTTACAGGGGGCAACTAATGAAAAACTGTTTTTT	CASSLQGATNEKLFF
few	-	TRBJ1-5	TRBV10-2	TGCGCCAGCAGTGAGTCATCGGGGCGGGACCAGCCCCAGCATTTT	CASSESSGRDQPQHF
few	-	TRBJ1-5	TRBV6-5	TGTGCCAGCAGTTACGGGCTGGGCCAGCCCCAGCATTTT	CASSYGLGQPQHF
-	TRBD1	TRBJ2-6	TRBV7-9	TGTGCCAGCAGCGCCCGACAGGGGTTCACGTCTGGGGCCAACGTCCTGACTTTC	CASSARQGFTSGANVLTF
-	TRBD1	TRBJ1-5	TRBV12-3/TRBV12-4	TGTGCCAGCAGTTTCACTGGGACAGGGGGTCAGCCCCAGCATTTT	CASSFTGTGGQPQHF
-	-	TRBJ2-4	TRBV11-2	TGTGCCAGCAGCCCCATGGTGGCCAAAAACATTCAGTACTTC	CASSPMVAKNIQYF
few	TRBD1	TRBJ2-6	TRBV6-1	TGTGCCAGCAGTGTCTCCCCAGCCACCCCGGGACAGGGGGCGTCCGGGGCCAACGTCCTGACTTTC	CASSVSPATPGQGASGANVLTF
many	TRBD2	TRBJ2-7	TRBV5-1	TGCGCCAGCAGCTTCCTAGCGGGAGAAGGTGAGCAGTACTTC	CASSFLAGEGEQYF
-	TRBD2	TRBJ2-5	TRBV7-2	TGTGCCAGTTCGACTAGCGGGAGGGCCGAGACCCAGTACTTC	CASSTSGRAETQYF
many	-	TRBJ2-5	TRBV12-3/TRBV12-4	TGTGCCAGCAGCCCCGGGTCGGTGAGGACGGAGACCCAGTACTTC	CASSPGSVRTETQYF
few	-	TRBJ2-7	TRBV4-1	TGCGCCAGCAGCCCACAGCAGTACTTC	CASSPQQYF
many	TRBD2	TRBJ2-7	TRBV20-1	TGCAGTGCTAGTGGGCTAGCGGGATTTTACGAGCAGTACTTC	CSASGLAGFYEQYF
many	-	TRBJ2-7	TRBV6-1	TGTGCCAGCAGTGAGGGGGGAACCCTCCCGTCCTACGAGCAGTACTTC	CASSEGGTLPSYEQYF
-	TRBD2	TRBJ2-1	TRBV27	TGTGCCAGCAGCACGGGACTAGCGGGAGTCAATGAGCAGTTCTTC	CASSTGLAGVNEQFF
-	-	TRBJ2-1	TRBV6-2/TRBV6-3	TGTGCCAGCAGTTACTCTTTTGTGGGTCTTGAGCAGTTCTTC	CASSYSFVGLEQFF
many	-	TRBJ1-5	TRBV2	TGTGCCAGCAGTGAGGCGAAACCTGGCAATCAGCCCCAGCATTTT	CASSEAKPGNQPQHF
few	-	TRBJ1-2	TRBV13	TGTGCCAGCAGCTTACCTGGCAGTTCCTATGGCTACACCTTC	CASSLPGSSYGYTF
many	TRBD1	TRBJ2-5	TRBV11-2	TGTGCCAGTAGGGACAGGGGCCAAGAGACCCAGTACTTC	CASRDRGQETQYF
many	TRBD2	TRBJ2-2	TRBV10-1	TGCGCCAGCCAGCGGGACGGGAACGGGGAGCTGTTTTTT	CASQRDGNGELFF
many	-	TRBJ2-2	TRBV20-1	TGCAGTGGGACAGCGAACACCGGGGAGCTGTTTTTT	CSGTANTGELFF
many	TRBD1	TRBJ2-5	TRBV11-2	TGTGCCAGCAGGTTAGGGAGAGGGGGCCCTCCCCGCCAAGAGACCCAGTACTTC	CASRLGRGGPPRQETQYF
many	TRBD2	TRBJ2-7	TRBV2	TGTGCCAGCAGTCGGACTAGCGGGAGATCTTACGAGCAGTACTTC	CASSRTSGRSYEQYF
few	TRBD2	TRBJ2-7	TRBV12-3/TRBV12-4	TGTGCCAGTAGCGGGAGGGCCTTTTACGAGCAGTACTTC	CASSGRAFYEQYF
-	-	TRBJ2-5	TRBV18	TGTGCCAGCTCACCGTCGGGCTTCCAAGAGACCCAGTACTTC	CASSPSGFQETQYF
-	TRBD2	TRBJ2-6	TRBV2	TGTGCCAGCAGTGGTAGCGGGAGGGCCTCCGGGGCCAACGTCCTGACTTTC	CASSGSGRASGANVLTF
-	-	TRBJ2-5	TRBV27	TGTGCCAGCAGCCAGGGGACCCAAGGTCCACCTCAGTACTTC	CASSQGTQGPPQYF
many	-	TRBJ1-5	TRBV28	TGTGCCAGCAGTACTACCAATCAGCCCCAGCATTTT	CASSTTNQPQHF
few	TRBD2	TRBJ2-1	TRBV6-1	TGTGCCAGCAGTGAGGGCTCTAGCGGAGACTACAATGAGCAGTTCTTC	CASSEGSSGDYNEQFF
many	-	TRBJ2-7	TRBV2	TGTGCCAGCAGGATCCGGGACCATCCATTCTACGAGCAGTACTTC	CASRIRDHPFYEQYF
-	-	TRBJ2-3	TRBV28	TGTGCCAGCAGTTTATTATGGGCGGCAGATACGCAGTATTTT	CASSLLWAADTQYF
-	-	TRBJ2-6	TRBV6-5	TGTGCCAGCAGTTACAGGTGGAAGGCTGGGGCCAACGTCCTGACTTTC	CASSYRWKAGANVLTF
-	TRBD2	TRBJ2-3	TRBV7-3	TGTGCCAGCAGCCTCCGGCGGGGGGTAGTAACAGATACGCAGTATTTT	CASSLRRGVVTDTQYF
-	-	TRBJ2-6	TRBV30	TGTGCCTGGGCGGACAAGGGCCTCTCTGGGGCCAACGTCCTGACTTTC	CAWADKGLSGANVLTF
-	-	TRBJ2-7	TRBV20-1	TGCAGTGCTAGTCTACAGACCTACGAGCAGTACTTC	CSASLQTYEQYF
-	TRBD2	TRBJ2-3	TRBV2	TGTGCCAGCAGACCGGGACTACCTTCAACAGATACGCAGTATTTT	CASRPGLPSTDTQYF
many	-	TRBJ2-5	TRBV7-3	TGTGCCAGCAGCTTACAACCTCAGCAGACCCAGTACTTC	CASSLQPQQTQYF
many	-	TRBJ2-5	TRBV30	TGTGCCGTTGGACGAGGGTCTGCAGGCGGGGAGACCCAGTACTTC	CAVGRGSAGGETQYF
many	-	TRBJ2-5	TRBV5-5	TGTGCCAGCAGCTTGGGCCAGGGGGAGACCCAGTACTTC	CASSLGQGETQYF
few	TRBD1	TRBJ2-2	TRBV5-1	TGCGCCAGCGCCGGGACAGGGGGCTCCGGTGGAACCGGGGAGCTGTTTTTT	CASAGTGGSGGTGELFF
many	TRBD1	TRBJ2-7	TRBV28	TGTGCCAGCAGTTCCACAGGGGGCTCCCACGAGCAGTACTTC	CASSSTGGSHEQYF
many	-	TRBJ2-5	TRBV18	TGTGCCAGCTCCCAAGGAGCTGAAGAGACCCAGTACTTC	CASSQGAEETQYF
-	TRBD2	TRBJ2-5	TRBV29-1	TGCAGCGTTGTCGGAGCGGGAGTTGAGACCCAGTACTTC	CSVVGAGVETQYF